This record looks at one TCR beta chain sequence and its context. Ages ranged from about 18 to 89 years, with residence in approximately 23 US areas. Clinical histories supplied by participants themselves formed the basis of cohort assignment. The data originate from a study of blood T cell repertoires in COVID-19. This table comes from immunoSEQ multiplex PCR, and its TCRdb copy is limited to in-frame clones, with some not included. The table shows 490,000 or so clones, with about 85% occurring only once. CDR1 is MNHNS, CDR2 SASEGT, per germline. This CDR3 region has 18 residues. V shed 1 base and J 1 base; nucleotides not matched to a gene: 12.

The chain recombines TRBV6-1 with TRBJ2-5; 7 bases match TRBD2. Sequenced sample: PBMCs or T cells enriched from blood (not recorded which). This TCR was sampled from a woman aged 60 to 75 who had recovered from COVID-19. CDR3 protein: CASSEGRIAGNLQETQYF. Written as DNA, the CDR3 is TGTGCCAGCAGTGAAGGGCGTATAGCGGGCAACCTCCAAGAGACCCAGTACTTC.